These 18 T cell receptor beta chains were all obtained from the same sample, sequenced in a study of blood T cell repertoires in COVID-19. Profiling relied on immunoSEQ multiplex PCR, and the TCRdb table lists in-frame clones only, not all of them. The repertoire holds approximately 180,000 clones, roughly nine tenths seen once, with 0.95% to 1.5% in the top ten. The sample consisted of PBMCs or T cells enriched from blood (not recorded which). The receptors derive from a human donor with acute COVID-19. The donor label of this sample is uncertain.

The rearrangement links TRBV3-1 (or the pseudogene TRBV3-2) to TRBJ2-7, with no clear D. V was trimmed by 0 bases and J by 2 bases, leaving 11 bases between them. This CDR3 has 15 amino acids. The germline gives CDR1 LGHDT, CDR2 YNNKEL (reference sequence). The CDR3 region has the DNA TGTGCCAGCAGCCAAGATGAGACTTTTACCTACGAGCAGTACTTC. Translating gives CASSQDETFTYEQYF.

DNA of the CDR3: TGTGCCAGCAGCACCCTTAGCGGGGGGTCCGTGGATACGCAGTATTTT. It specifies CASSTLSGGSVDTQYF. J is TRBJ2-3 and V is TRBV9; 10 bases are a match to TRBD2. The CDR3 covers 16 residues. Germline V CDR1 and CDR2: SGDLS, YYNGEE. V gave up 4 bases and J gave up 6 bases; unmatched junction bases: 11.

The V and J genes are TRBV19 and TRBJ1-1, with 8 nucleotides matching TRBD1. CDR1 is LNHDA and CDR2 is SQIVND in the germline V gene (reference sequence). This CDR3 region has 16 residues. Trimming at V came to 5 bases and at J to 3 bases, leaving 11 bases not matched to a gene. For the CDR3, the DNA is TGTGCCAGTAGTTCCCTGACAGACAGGGGTTACACTGAAGCTTTCTTT. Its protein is CASSSLTDRGYTEAFF.

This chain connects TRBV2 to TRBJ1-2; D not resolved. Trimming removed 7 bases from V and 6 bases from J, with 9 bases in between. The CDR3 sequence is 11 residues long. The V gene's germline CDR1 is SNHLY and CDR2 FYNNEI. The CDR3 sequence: CASTGWDGYTF. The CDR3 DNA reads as TGTGCCAGCACGGGGTGGGATGGCTACACCTTC.

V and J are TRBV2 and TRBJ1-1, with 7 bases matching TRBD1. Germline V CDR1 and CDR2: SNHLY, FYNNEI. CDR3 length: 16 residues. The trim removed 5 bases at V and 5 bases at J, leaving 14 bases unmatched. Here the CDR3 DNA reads TGTGCCAGCAGTTCCTTACCTACAGGGGAGGCGACTGAAGCTTTCTTT. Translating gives CASSSLPTGEATEAFF.

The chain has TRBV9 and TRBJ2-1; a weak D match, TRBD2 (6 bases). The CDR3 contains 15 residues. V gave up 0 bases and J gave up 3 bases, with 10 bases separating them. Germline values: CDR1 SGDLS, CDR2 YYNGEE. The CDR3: CASSVAGVIYNEQFF. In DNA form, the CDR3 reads TGTGCCAGCAGCGTAGCGGGGGTTATCTACAATGAGCAGTTCTTC.

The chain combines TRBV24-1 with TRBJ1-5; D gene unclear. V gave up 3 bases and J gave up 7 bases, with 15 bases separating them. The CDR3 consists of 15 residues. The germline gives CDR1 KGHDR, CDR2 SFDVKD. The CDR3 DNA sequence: TGTGCCACCAGTGATCGTGGGGAGGCTGGACAGCCCCAGCATTTT. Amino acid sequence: CATSDRGEAGQPQHF.

CDR3 residues: CATSGTNEKLFF. CDR3 bases: TGTGCCACCTCCGGGACAAATGAAAAACTGTTTTTT. This chain links TRBV24-1 with TRBJ1-4; possibly TRBD1 for D (6 bases). Germline V CDR1 and CDR2: KGHDR, SFDVKD. V was trimmed by 9 bases and J by 5 bases, leaving 9 bases between them. The length of the CDR3 is 12 residues.

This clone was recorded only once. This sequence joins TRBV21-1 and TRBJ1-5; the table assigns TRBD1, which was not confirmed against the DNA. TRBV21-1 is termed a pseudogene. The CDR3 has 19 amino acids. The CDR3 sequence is CASSKAGQGTAHRNQPQHF. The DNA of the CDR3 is TGTGCCAGCAGCAAAGCCGGACAGGGGACTGCGCATCGCAATCAGCCCCAGCATTTT.

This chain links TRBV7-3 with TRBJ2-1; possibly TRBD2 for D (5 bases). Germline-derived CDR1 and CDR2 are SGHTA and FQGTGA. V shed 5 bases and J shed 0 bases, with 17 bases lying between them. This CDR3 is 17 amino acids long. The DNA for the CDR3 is TGTGCCAGCAGCCCCACCCTCACTAGAAGCTCCTACAATGAGCAGTTCTTC. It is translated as CASSPTLTRSSYNEQFF.

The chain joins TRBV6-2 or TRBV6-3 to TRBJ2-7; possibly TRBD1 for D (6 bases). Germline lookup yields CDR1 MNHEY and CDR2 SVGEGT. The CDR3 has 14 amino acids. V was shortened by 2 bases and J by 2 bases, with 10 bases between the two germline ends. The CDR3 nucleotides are TGTGCCAGCAGTTACCAGGGGACCGCCTACGAGCAGTACTTC. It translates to CASSYQGTAYEQYF.

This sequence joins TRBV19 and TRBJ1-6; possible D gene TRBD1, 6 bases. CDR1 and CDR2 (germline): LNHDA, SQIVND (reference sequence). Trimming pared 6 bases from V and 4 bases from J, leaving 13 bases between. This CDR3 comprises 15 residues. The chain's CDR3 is CASRRGTDYNSPLHF. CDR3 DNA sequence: TGTGCCAGTAGGAGGGGGACGGATTATAATTCACCCCTCCACTTT.

This CDR3 reads CASSQDWRGGYEQYF. CDR3 coding DNA: TGCGCCAGCAGCCAAGATTGGCGGGGGGGGTACGAGCAGTACTTC. The genes are TRBV4-3 and TRBJ2-7, with TRBD2 matching over 9 bases. The CDR3 sequence is 15 residues long. Germline V gene lookup returns CDR1 LGHNA and CDR2 YSLEER. After removal of 0 bases from V and 4 bases from J, the junction contained 4 bases not matched to a gene.

CDR3 protein: CAISELKGQGDSPLHF. Here the CDR3 DNA reads TGTGCCATCAGTGAGCTAAAGGGACAGGGGGATTCACCCCTCCACTTT. The chain carries TRBV10-3 and TRBJ1-6, with TRBD1 matching 11 bases. This CDR3 has 16 residues. The trim removed 2 bases at V and 8 bases at J, leaving 5 bases unmatched. The germline V gene encodes CDR1 ENHRY and CDR2 SYGVKD.

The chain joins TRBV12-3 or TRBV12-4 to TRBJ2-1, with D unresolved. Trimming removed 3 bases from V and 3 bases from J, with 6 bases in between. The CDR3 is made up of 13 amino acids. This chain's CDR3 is CASSFDIYNEQFF. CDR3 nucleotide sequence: TGTGCCAGCAGTTTCGACATCTACAATGAGCAGTTCTTC.

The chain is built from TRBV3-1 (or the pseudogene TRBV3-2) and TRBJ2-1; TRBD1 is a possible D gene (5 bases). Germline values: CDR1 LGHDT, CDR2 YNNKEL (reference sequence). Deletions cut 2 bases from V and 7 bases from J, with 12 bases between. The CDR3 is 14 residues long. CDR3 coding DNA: TGTGCCAGCAGCCAACAGCTAAGGGGTAATGAGCAGTTCTTC. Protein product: CASSQQLRGNEQFF.

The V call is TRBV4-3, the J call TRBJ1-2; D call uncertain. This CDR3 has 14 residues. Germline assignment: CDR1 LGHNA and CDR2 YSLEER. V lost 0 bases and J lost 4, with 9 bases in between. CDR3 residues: CASSQDRDGYGYTF. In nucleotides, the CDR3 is TGCGCCAGCAGCCAAGACCGGGATGGCTATGGCTACACCTTC.

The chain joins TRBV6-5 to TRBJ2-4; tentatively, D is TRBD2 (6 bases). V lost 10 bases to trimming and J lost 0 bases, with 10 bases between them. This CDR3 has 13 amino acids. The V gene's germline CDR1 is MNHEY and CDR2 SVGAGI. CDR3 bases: TGTGCCATCCGGGGGTTAGCCAAAAACATTCAGTACTTC. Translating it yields CAIRGLAKNIQYF.